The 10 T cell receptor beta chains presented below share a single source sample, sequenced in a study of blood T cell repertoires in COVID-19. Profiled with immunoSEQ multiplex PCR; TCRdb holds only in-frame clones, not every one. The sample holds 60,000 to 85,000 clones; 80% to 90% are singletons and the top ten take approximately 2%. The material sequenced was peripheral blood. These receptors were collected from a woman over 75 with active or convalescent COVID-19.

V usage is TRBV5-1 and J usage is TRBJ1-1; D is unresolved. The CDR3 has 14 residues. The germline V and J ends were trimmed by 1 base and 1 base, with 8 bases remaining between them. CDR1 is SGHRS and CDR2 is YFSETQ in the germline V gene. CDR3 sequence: CASSLTRQNTEAFF. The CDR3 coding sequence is TGCGCCAGCAGCTTGACGAGACAGAACACTGAAGCTTTCTTT.

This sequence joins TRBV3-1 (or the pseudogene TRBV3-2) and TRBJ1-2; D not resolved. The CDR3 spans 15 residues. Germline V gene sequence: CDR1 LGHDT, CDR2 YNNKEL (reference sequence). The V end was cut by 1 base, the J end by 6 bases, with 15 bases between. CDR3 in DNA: TGTGCCAGCAGCCAAGGTGCTGTTCGGTTAAATGGCTACACCTTC. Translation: CASSQGAVRLNGYTF.

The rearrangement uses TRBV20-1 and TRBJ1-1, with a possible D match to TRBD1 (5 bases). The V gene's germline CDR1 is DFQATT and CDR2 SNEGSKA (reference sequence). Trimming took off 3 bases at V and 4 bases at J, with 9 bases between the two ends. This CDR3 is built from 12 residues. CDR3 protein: CSASSQGTEAFF. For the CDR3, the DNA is TGCAGTGCTAGTTCCCAGGGCACTGAAGCTTTCTTT.

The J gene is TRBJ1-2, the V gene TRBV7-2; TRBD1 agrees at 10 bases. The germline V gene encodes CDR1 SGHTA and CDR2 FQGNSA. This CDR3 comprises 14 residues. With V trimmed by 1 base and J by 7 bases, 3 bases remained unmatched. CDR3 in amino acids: CASSLGGQGVGYTF. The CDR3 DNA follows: TGTGCCAGCAGCTTAGGCGGACAGGGGGTTGGCTACACCTTC.

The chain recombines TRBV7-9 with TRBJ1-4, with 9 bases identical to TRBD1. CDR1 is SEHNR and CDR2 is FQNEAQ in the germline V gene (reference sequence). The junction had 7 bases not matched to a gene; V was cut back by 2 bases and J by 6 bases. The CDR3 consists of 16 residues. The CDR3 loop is CASSLTTRTGDEKLFF. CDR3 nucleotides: TGTGCCAGCAGCTTAACGACCCGGACAGGGGATGAAAAACTGTTTTTT.

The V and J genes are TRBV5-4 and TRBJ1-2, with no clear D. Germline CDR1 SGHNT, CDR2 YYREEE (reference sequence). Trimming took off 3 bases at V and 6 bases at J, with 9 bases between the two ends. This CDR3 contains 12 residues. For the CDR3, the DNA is TGTGCCAGCAGCTCCGACGGAGATGGCTACACCTTC. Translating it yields CASSSDGDGYTF. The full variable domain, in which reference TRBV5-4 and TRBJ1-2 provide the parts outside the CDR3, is ETGVTQSPTHLIKTRGQQVTLRCSSQSGHNTVSWYQQALGQGPQFIFQYYREEENGRGNFPPRFSGLQFPNYSSELNVNALELDDSALYLCASSSDGDGYTFGSGTRLTVV.

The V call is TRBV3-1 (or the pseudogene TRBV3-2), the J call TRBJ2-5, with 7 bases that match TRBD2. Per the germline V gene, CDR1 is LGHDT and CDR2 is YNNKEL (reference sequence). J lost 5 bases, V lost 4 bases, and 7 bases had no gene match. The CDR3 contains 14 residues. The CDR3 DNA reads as TGTGCCAGCAGCCCAATGCGGGGAGGGGAGACCCAGTACTTC. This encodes CASSPMRGGETQYF.

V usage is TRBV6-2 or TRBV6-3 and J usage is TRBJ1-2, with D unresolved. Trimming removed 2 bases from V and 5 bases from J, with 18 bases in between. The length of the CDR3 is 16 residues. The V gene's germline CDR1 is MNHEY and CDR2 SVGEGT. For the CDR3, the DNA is TGTGCCAGCAGTTACGGGTGGCCCCTGCCGGGGTATGGCTACACCTTC. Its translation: CASSYGWPLPGYGYTF.

The CDR3 DNA sequence: TGTGCCACTATTAGACAGGGGCACACCGGGGAGCTGTTTTTT. Amino acid sequence: CATIRQGHTGELFF. V gene TRBV24-1 combines with J gene TRBJ2-2, with 8 bases that match TRBD1. Germline CDR1 and CDR2: KGHDR and SFDVKD. The CDR3 is made up of 14 amino acids. Trimming took 10 bases from V and 3 from J; bases not matched to a gene: 6.

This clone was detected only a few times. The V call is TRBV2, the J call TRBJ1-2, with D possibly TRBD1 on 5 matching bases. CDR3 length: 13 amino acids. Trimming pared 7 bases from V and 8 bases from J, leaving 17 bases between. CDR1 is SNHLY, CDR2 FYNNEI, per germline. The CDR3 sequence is CASTGVILQGYTF. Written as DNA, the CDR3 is TGTGCCAGCACGGGGGTAATCCTTCAGGGCTACACCTTC.